This record concerns one T cell receptor (beta chain) sequence. The sample belongs to a study of monozygotic twins with inflammatory bowel disease. cDNA was produced in eight separate reactions per sample. Each UMI harboured a 6-nucleotide sample barcode and was appended via template switching. TCRdb re-called the 5' RACE reads; every CDR3 protein appears as one record, without DNA. The table gives around 450,000 distinct CDR3 sequences; the top ten clones make up 2% to 3% of it. The length of the CDR3 is 14 residues. V usage is TRBV12-3 or TRBV12-4 and J usage is TRBJ2-7; TCRdb proposes TRBD1, but this gene call is untestable without DNA. The sequenced sample was blood. This TCR derives from a human donor with ulcerative colitis or Crohn's disease, or a healthy co-twin of an affected twin (not recorded which). This CDR3 is CASSSGQAVYEQYF.